This T cell receptor beta chain was found in a study of shared clonotypes between healthy human individuals. TCRdb keeps only in-frame clones here, not all; method: immunoSEQ multiplex PCR. Among some 1.5 million clones listed, over 95% were seen once. The germline gives CDR1 SGDLS, CDR2 YYNGEE. V lost 1 base and J lost 5, with 9 bases in between. The CDR3 is 13 residues long. This sequence joins TRBV9 and TRBJ2-5; no reliable D call. This TCR was sampled from a man aged 25 to 45 in good health. Sequences were obtained from naive CD4+ T cells sorted from blood. Subset meaning: CD45RA+ positively selected. CDR3 in amino acids: CASSVTLGETQYF. The CDR3 nucleotides are TGTGCCAGCAGCGTAACTCTGGGGGAGACCCAGTACTTC.